This TCR beta chain appears in the sequencing data of a study of OX40 agonist ivuxolimab in advanced cancers. Turning to the study itself: Patients were treated with intravenous ivuxolimab, dosed at 0.01 to 10 mg/kg and infused every 2 weeks. Males comprised around 78% of the group, whose mean age was about 60 years (range about 20 to 79).

CDR3 length equals 16 residues. Germline trimming cut 5 bases from V and 5 bases from J; bases unmatched to any gene: 9. CDR1 is SGHNT and CDR2 is YENEEA in the germline V gene. Profiling relied on immunoSEQ multiplex PCR, and the TCRdb table lists in-frame clones only, not all of them. Of about 52,000 clones in the sample, less than 90% were seen once. This rearrangement joins TRBV11-3 to TRBJ1-6; TRBD1 matches at 7 bases. Sample: CD4+ or CD8+ T cells sorted from blood, taken in a trial of the OX40 agonist ivuxolimab. This receptor was identified in an adult with an advanced solid tumor such as melanoma, head and neck, liver or kidney cancer. The CDR3 sequence: CASSGARQGDNSPLHF. The CDR3 bases are TGTGCCAGCAGCGGGGCGCGGCAGGGGGATAATTCACCCCTCCACTTT. Using reference TRBV11-3 and TRBJ1-6 for the parts outside the CDR3, the full variable domain is EAGVVQSPRYKIIEKKQPVAFWCNPISGHNTLYWYLQNLGQGPELLIRYENEEAVDDSQLPKDRFSAERLKGVDSTLKIQPAELGDSAVYLCASSGARQGDNSPLHFGNGTRLTVT.